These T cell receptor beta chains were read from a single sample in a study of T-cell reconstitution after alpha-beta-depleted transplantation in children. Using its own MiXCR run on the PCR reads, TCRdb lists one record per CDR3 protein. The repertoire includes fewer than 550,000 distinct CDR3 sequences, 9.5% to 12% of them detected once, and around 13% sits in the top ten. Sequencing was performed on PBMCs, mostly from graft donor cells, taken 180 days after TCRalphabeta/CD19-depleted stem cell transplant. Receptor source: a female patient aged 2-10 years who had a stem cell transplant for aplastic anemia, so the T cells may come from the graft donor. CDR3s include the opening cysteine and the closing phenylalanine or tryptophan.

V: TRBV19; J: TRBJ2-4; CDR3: CASRTPRSAKNIQYF
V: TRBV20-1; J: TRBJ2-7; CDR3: CSARIDGIYEQYF
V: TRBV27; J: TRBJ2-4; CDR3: CASKVSRGNIQYF
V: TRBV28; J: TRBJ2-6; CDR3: CASSLGQGAKGANVLTF
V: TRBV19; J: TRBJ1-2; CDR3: CASSIVGQGNGYTF
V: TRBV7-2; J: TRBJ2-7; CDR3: CASSPGGRPGGQYF
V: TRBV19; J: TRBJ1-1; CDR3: CASSILGGAGGSEAFF
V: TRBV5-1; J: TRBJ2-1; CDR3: CASSFETAYNEQFF
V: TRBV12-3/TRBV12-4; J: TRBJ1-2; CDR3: CASSLAEGSYGYTF
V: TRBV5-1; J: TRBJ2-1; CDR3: CASSLQGVYNEQFF
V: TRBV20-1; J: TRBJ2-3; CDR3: CSASGLAGVKTSTDTQYF
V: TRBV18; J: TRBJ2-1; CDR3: CASSATTPLSYNEQFF
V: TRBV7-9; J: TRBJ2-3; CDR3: CASSLRLAGGPTDTQYF
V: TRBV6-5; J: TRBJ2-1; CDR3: CASSVLLSGRAAYNEQFF
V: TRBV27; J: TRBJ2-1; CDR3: CASRLTGGSYNEQFF
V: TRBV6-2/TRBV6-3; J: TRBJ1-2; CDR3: CASSGENSNYGYTF
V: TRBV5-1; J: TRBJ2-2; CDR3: CASSLSRWTGVYTGELFF
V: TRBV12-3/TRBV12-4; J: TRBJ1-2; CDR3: CASSFSANYGYTF
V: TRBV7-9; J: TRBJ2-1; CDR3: CASSAPSYNEQFF
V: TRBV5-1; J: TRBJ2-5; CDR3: CASSLGQGATLAGGCETQYF
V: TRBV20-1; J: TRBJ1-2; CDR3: CSARPRVTNYGYTF
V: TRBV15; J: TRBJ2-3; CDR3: CATSRGLAGGLSADTQYF
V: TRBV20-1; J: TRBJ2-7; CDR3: CSARGGDTRFLF
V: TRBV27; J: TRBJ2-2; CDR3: CASSSPGLAGRELFF
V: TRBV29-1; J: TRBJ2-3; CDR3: CSSTRRQITDTQYF
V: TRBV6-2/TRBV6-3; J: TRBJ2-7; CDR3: CASSYSIRGSSGGYEQYF
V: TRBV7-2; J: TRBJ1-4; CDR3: CASSLAIRANEKLFF
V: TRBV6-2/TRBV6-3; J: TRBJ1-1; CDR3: CASRNVAVAAFF
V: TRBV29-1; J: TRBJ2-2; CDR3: CSVLTGATGELFF
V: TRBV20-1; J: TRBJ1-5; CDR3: CSARQGAHDQPQHF
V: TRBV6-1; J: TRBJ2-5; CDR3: CASLGPAQETQYF
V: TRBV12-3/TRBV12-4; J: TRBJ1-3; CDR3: CAITLGTGAGMGGNTIYF
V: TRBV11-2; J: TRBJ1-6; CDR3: CASSLEGLIGDNSPLHF
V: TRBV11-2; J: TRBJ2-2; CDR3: CASSFGQNTGELFF
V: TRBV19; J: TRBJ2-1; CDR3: CASSTPQGGINEQFF
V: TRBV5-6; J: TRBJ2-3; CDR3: CASSLSPGLGTQYF
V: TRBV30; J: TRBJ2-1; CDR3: CAWSEREEHYNEQFF
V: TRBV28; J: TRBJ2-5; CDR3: CASSPGGLTGGQETQYF
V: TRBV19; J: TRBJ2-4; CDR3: CASSIVEGTKNIQYF
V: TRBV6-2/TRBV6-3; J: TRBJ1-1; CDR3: CASRGGQGRNTEAFF
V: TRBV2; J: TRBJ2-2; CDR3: CASSTARDRSTGELFF
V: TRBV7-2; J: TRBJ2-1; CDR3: CASSFSGTSGRNEQFF
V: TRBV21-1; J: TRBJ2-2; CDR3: CASSGSSGLGGELFF
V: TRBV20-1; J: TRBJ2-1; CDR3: CSAPRGNSGTSYNEQFF
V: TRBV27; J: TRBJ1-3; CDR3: CASSSTGNLGNTIYF
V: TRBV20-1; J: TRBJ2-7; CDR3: CSATGTSGRAAYEQYF
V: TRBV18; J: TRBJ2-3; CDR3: CASSGDLRGADTQYF
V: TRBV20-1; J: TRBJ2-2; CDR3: CSAPHITGELFF
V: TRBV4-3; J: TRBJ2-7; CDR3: CASSQARDASYEQYF
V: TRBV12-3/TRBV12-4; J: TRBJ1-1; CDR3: CASSPRGRGRNTEAFF